This T cell receptor (beta chain) was identified during a study of cytomegalovirus exposure and HLA in healthy donors. This clone was counted between two and nine times. Its antigen is undetermined. 13 Jbeta primers and 60 Vbeta primers were used for the PCR. Libraries were prepared by immunoSEQ multiplex PCR; TCRdb keeps only in-frame clonotypes and omits some of them. The sample has over 150,000 clones, around four fifths seen once. The germline gives CDR1 SGHRS, CDR2 YFSETQ. V was shortened by 0 bases and J by 3 bases, with 18 bases between the two germline ends. The CDR3 is 17 residues long. Findings and limits, study-wide: Highly shared variants forming one cluster were likely a sequencing artifact.

Participants comprised healthy donors of bone marrow. The genes are TRBV5-1 and TRBJ2-5, with D maybe TRBD2 (6 bases). The source material was PBMCs. The sequence was obtained from a woman aged 25 to 39 in good health and CMV-seropositive. The CDR3 here is CASSLGTAGPREETQYF. DNA for the CDR3: TGCGCCAGCAGCTTGGGAACTGCGGGGCCCAGGGAAGAGACCCAGTACTTC. The full variable domain, completed using reference TRBV5-1 and TRBJ2-5, is KAGVTQTPRYLIKTRGQQVTLSCSPISGHRSVSWYQQTPGQGLQFLFEYFSETQRNKGNFPGRFSGRQFSNSRSEMNVSTLELGDSALYLCASSLGTAGPREETQYFGPGTRLLVL.